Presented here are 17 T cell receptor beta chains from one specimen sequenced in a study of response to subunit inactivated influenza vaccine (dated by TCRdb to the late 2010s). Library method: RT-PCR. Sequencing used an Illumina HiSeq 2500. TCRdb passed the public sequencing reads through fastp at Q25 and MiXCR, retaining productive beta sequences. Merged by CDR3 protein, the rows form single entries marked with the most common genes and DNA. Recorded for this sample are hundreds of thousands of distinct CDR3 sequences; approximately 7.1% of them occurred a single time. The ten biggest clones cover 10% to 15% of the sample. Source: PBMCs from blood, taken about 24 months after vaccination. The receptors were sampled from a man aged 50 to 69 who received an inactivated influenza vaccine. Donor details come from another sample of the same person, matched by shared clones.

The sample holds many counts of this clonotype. The CDR3 sequence: CASSGPMAGELFF. Written as DNA, the CDR3 is TGTGCCAGCAGCGGACCTATGGCCGGGGAGCTGTTTTTT. The chain has TRBV2 and TRBJ2-2; D not certain. V lost 6 bases to trimming and J lost 6 bases, with 11 bases between them. This CDR3 region has 13 residues. Germline V gene data show CDR1 as SNHLY and CDR2 as FYNNEI.

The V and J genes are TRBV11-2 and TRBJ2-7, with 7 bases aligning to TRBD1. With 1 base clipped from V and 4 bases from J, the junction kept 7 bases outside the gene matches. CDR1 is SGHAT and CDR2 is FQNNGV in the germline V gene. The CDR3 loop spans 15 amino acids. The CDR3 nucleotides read TGTGCCAGCAGCTTAGTAGGGACAGTGGGATACGAGCAGTACTTC. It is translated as CASSLVGTVGYEQYF.

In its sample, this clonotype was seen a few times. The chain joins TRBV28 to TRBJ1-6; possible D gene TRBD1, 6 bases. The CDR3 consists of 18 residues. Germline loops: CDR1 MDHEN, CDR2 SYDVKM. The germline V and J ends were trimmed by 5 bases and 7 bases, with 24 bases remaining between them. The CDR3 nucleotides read TGTGCCAGCAGTATCCTTAACTTGACAGGAATCGCAAATTCACCCCTCCACTTT. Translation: CASSILNLTGIANSPLHF.

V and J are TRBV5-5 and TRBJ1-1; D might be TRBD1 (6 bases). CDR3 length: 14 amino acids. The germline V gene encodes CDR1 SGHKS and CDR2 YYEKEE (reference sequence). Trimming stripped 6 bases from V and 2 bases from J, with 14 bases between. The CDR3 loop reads CASITTGFNTEAFF. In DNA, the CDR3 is TGTGCCAGCATCACAACAGGGTTTAACACTGAAGCTTTCTTT.

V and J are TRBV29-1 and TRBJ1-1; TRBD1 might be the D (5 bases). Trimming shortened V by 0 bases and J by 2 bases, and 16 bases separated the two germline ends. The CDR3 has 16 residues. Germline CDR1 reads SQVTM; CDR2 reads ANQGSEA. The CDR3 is CSVEDRLVRANTEAFF. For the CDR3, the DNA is TGCAGCGTTGAAGATCGGCTGGTCAGGGCCAACACTGAAGCTTTCTTT.

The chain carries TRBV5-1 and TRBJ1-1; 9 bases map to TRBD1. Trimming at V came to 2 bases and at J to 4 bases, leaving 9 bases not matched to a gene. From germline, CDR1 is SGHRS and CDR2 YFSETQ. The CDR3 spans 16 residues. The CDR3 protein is CASSLSSRTGATEAFF. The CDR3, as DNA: TGCGCCAGCAGCTTAAGTAGTAGGACAGGGGCCACTGAAGCTTTCTTT.

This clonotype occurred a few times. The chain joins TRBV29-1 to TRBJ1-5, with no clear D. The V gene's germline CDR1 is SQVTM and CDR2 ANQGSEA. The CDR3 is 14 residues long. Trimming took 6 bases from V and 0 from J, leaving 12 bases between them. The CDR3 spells CSVSSAASNQPQHF. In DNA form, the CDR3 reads TGCAGCGTCTCTAGCGCGGCTAGCAATCAGCCCCAGCATTTT.

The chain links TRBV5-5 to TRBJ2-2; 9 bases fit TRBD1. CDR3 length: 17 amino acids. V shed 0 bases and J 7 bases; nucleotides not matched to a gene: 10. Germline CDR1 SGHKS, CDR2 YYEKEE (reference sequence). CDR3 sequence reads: CASSLAGTGIPIGELFF. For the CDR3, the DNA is TGTGCCAGCAGCTTGGCCGGGACAGGGATACCCATCGGGGAGCTGTTTTTT.

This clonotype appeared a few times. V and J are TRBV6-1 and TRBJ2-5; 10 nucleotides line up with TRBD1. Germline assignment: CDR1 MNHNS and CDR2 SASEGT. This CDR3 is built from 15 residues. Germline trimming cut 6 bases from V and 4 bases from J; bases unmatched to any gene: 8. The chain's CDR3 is CASRPRQGARETQYF. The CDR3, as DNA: TGTGCCAGCAGACCTAGACAGGGGGCTAGAGAGACCCAGTACTTC.

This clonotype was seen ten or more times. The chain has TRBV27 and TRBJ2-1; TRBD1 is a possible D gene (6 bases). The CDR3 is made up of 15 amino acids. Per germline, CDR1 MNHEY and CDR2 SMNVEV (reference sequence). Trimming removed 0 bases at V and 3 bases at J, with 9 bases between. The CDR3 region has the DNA TGTGCCAGCAGTTTATCGGGGGCCCTCTACAATGAGCAGTTCTTC. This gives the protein CASSLSGALYNEQFF.

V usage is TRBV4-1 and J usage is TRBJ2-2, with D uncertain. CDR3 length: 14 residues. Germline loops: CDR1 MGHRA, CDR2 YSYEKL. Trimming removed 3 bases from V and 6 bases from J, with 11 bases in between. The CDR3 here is CASSHLFGPGELFF. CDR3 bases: TGCGCCAGCAGCCATTTATTTGGTCCCGGGGAGCTGTTTTTT.

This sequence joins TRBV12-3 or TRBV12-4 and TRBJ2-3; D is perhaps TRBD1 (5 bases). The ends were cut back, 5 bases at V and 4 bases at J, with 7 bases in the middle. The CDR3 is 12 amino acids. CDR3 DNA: TGTGCCAGCAGTGGCAGGGCAGATACGCAGTATTTT. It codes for CASSGRADTQYF.

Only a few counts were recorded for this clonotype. The CDR3 DNA reads TGTGCCAGCAGCCAAACCCAGGGGAGCTCTGGAAACACCATATATTTT. This gives the protein CASSQTQGSSGNTIYF. V gene TRBV3-1 combines with J gene TRBJ1-3; a weak D match, TRBD1 (6 bases). V was cut by 2 bases and J by 0 bases, with 11 bases left in between. The germline V gene has CDR1 LGHDT and CDR2 YNNKEL (reference sequence). The CDR3 runs 16 residues.

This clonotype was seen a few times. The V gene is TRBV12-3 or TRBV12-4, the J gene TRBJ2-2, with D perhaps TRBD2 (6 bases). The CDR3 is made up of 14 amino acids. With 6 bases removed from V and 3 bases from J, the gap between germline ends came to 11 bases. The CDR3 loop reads CASRGRRDTGELFF. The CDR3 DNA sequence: TGTGCCAGCAGGGGACGGAGGGACACCGGGGAGCTGTTTTTT.

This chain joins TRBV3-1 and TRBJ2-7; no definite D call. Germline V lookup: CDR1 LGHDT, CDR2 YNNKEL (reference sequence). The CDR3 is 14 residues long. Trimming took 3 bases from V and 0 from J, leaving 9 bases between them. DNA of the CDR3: TGTGCCAGCAGCCACCTCAGGAGCTCCTACGAGCAGTACTTC. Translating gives CASSHLRSSYEQYF.

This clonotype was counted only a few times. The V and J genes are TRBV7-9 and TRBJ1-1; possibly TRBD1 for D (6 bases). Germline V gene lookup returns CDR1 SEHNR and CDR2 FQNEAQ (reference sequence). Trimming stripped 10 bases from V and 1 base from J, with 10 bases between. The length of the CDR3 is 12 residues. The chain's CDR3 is CATTQGNTEAFF. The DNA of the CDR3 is TGTGCCACCACACAGGGGAACACTGAAGCTTTCTTT.

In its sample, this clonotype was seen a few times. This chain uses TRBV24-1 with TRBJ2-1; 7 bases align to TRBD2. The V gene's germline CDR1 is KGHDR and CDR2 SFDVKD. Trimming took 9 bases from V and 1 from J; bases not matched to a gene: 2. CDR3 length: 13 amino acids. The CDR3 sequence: CATGEGSYNEQFF. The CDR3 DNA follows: TGTGCCACCGGGGAGGGGTCCTACAATGAGCAGTTCTTC.